This TCR beta chain derives from a study of cytomegalovirus exposure and HLA in healthy donors. Study results and limitations: A list of 150 or so TCR beta chains associated with cytomegalovirus was given.

A remark on this clone: What it binds is unknown.

V lost 9 bases and J lost 4, with 18 bases in between. Germline CDR1 reads LGHNA; CDR2 reads YSLEER. This CDR3 contains 15 residues. Only in-frame clones appear in the TCRdb table, and some are missing; sequencing was by immunoSEQ multiplex PCR. The sample records 160,000 or so clones, just under 90% being singletons. The J gene is TRBJ2-2, the V gene TRBV4-3; D might be TRBD1 (5 bases). This TCR derives from a woman aged 25 to 39 in good health and CMV-seronegative. The sequencing input was PBMCs. DNA for the CDR3: TGCGCCAGTAGTAGAAGGGGTCTCGGCACCGGGGAGCTGTTTTTT. Encoded protein: CASSRRGLGTGELFF.